The 21 T cell receptor beta chains below all came from one sample that was sequenced in a study of blood T cell repertoires in COVID-19. Sequencing was performed with immunoSEQ multiplex PCR; in TCRdb, only in-frame clones are kept and a portion is missing. The table lists 95,000 to 110,000 clones, over 60% of them singletons, with roughly 4% in the top ten. Source material: peripheral blood. All receptors come from a man in his 70s with acute or convalescent COVID-19.

This clone has a handful of counts. The chain is built from TRBV24-1 and TRBJ2-5, with D possibly being TRBD1 (5 bases). CDR1 is KGHDR, CDR2 SFDVKD, per germline. Between the trimmed V and J ends, which lost 7 bases and 3 bases, there was a span of 17 bases. The length of the CDR3 is 15 residues. The CDR3 sequence is CATRAPTAREETQYF. In DNA form, the CDR3 reads TGTGCCACCAGGGCACCCACCGCCAGGGAAGAGACCCAGTACTTC.

This clone occurred once. This chain connects TRBV5-1 to TRBJ2-1; 8 bases map to TRBD1. Germline V gene data show CDR1 as SGHRS and CDR2 as YFSETQ. Germline trimming cut 4 bases from V and 0 bases from J; bases unmatched to any gene: 3. This CDR3 contains 15 residues. CDR3 in amino acids: CASSPGQDSYNEQFF. The CDR3 DNA is TGCGCCAGCAGCCCGGGACAGGACTCCTACAATGAGCAGTTCTTC.

This clone came up once. The gene calls are TRBV5-6 and TRBJ1-5; D is ambiguous. Germline CDR1 SGHDT, CDR2 YYEEEE. The CDR3 is 15 amino acids. Trimming left V 5 bases short and J 2 bases short, with 14 bases between. The CDR3 loop reads CASSPRGNGNQPQHF. The CDR3 bases are TGTGCCAGCAGTCCACGTGGCAATGGCAATCAGCCCCAGCATTTT.

This clone appeared many times. V and J are TRBV2 and TRBJ1-1; the D is unclear. There are 13 residues in the CDR3. Germline V gene lookup returns CDR1 SNHLY and CDR2 FYNNEI. Trimming took 3 bases from V and 1 from J, leaving 6 bases between them. CDR3 sequence reads: CASSERQNTEAFF. CDR3 DNA sequence: TGTGCCAGCAGTGAGCGACAGAACACTGAAGCTTTCTTT.

The chain recombines TRBV7-8 with TRBJ1-3; no reliable D call. There are 15 residues in the CDR3. Germline V gene lookup returns CDR1 SGHVS and CDR2 FQNEAQ. The V end was cut by 5 bases, the J end by 0 bases, with 11 bases between. CDR3 sequence: CASSAGSVSGNTIYF. For the CDR3, the DNA is TGTGCCAGCAGCGCCGGTAGTGTCTCTGGAAACACCATATATTTT.

This rearrangement joins TRBV6-2 or TRBV6-3 to TRBJ1-1; no reliable D call. Per germline, CDR1 MNHEY and CDR2 SVGEGT. V lost 2 bases and J lost 5, with 9 bases in between. The CDR3 is 13 residues long. CDR3 DNA sequence: TGTGCCAGCAGTTACAACGGAGGAACTGAAGCTTTCTTT. Amino acid sequence: CASSYNGGTEAFF.

V usage is TRBV5-1 and J usage is TRBJ1-2, with D possibly being TRBD1 (6 bases). The V gene's germline CDR1 is SGHRS and CDR2 YFSETQ. This CDR3 has 16 residues. Trimming removed 5 bases from V and 4 bases from J, with 21 bases in between. In DNA, the CDR3 is TGCGCCAGCAGGGATGACGCAGGGGCCTCCACCTATGGCTACACCTTC. Translating it yields CASRDDAGASTYGYTF.

This clone was detected only a few times. V usage is TRBV7-9 and J usage is TRBJ1-6; possible D gene TRBD1, 5 bases. This CDR3 is 15 amino acids long. The V end was cut by 0 bases, the J end by 9 bases, with 12 bases between. The germline gives CDR1 SEHNR, CDR2 FQNEAQ (reference sequence). The CDR3, as DNA: TGTGCCAGCAGCTTAGCAGGGGCAGACCCTTCACCCCTCCACTTT. As protein: CASSLAGADPSPLHF.

The genes are TRBV19 and TRBJ1-4, with 7 nucleotides matching TRBD1. CDR3 size: 14 residues. Germline lookup yields CDR1 LNHDA and CDR2 SQIVND (reference sequence). Trimming at V came to 5 bases and at J to 3 bases, leaving 3 bases not matched to a gene. The CDR3 coding sequence is TGTGCCAGTAGTGGGACAGCCTCTAATGAAAAACTGTTTTTT. Translation: CASSGTASNEKLFF. Filled out from reference TRBV19 and TRBJ1-4, the complete variable domain reads DGGITQSPKYLFRKEGQNVTLSCEQNLNHDAMYWYRQDPGQGLRLIYYSQIVNDFQKGDIAEGYSVSREKKESFPLTVTSAQKNPTAFYLCASSGTASNEKLFFGSGTQLSVL.

The rearrangement joins TRBV27 to TRBJ1-3, with TRBD1 matching 10 bases. With 8 bases clipped from V and 2 bases from J, the junction kept 9 bases outside the gene matches. The CDR3 covers 16 residues. The V gene's germline CDR1 is MNHEY and CDR2 SMNVEV (reference sequence). CDR3 DNA sequence: TGTGCCAGCGGACCCGGGACAGGGGTGGCTGGAAACACCATATATTTT. Translated: CASGPGTGVAGNTIYF.

This sequence joins TRBV10-2 and TRBJ1-4; D is ambiguous. This CDR3 has 15 residues. The germline CDR1 and CDR2 sequences are WSHSY and SAAADI. V was clipped by 3 bases and J by 11 bases, with 19 bases between them. CDR3 nucleotide sequence: TGCGCCAGCAGTGAATTAAGCTTGGGCAGGTGGAAACTGTTTTTT. Amino acids: CASSELSLGRWKLFF.

This clone was observed a few times. The rearrangement joins TRBV19 to TRBJ1-5; 8 nucleotides line up with TRBD1. After removal of 5 bases from V and 6 bases from J, the junction contained 3 bases not matched to a gene. The CDR3 length is 13 residues. Germline CDR1 LNHDA, CDR2 SQIVND (reference sequence). CDR3 in DNA: TGTGCCAGTAGTGCAGGGGGCGGTCAGCCCCAGCATTTT. Its protein product is CASSAGGGQPQHF.

This chain connects TRBV27 to TRBJ1-2; D gene uncertain. Deletions cut 10 bases from V and 1 base from J, with 10 bases between. This CDR3 comprises 12 residues. Germline V lookup: CDR1 MNHEY, CDR2 SMNVEV (reference sequence). CDR3 sequence reads: CATREDNYGYTF. In nucleotides, the CDR3 is TGTGCCACCAGAGAGGATAACTATGGCTACACCTTC.

The J gene is TRBJ2-1, the V gene TRBV2; 12 bases fit TRBD2. The CDR3 length is 15 residues. J gave up 7 bases and V 6 bases, and 7 bases lay outside the gene matches. From germline, CDR1 is SNHLY and CDR2 FYNNEI. CDR3 sequence: CASSASGGAHNEQFF. For the CDR3, the DNA is TGTGCCAGCAGCGCTAGCGGGGGGGCCCATAATGAGCAGTTCTTC.

The chain carries TRBV12-3 or TRBV12-4 and TRBJ2-5; tentative D call: TRBD1 (6 bases). The V end lost 4 bases, the J end lost 7 bases, and 10 bases lay between the germline ends. CDR3 length equals 12 residues. CDR3 sequence: CASSSAQGTQYF. CDR3 nucleotide sequence: TGTGCCAGCAGTTCCGCACAGGGGACCCAGTACTTC.

This clone is a singleton in its sample. One end of the junction fails to match germline, which may point to a read error. The rearrangement joins TRBV5-8 to TRBJ1-1, with TRBD1 matching over 8 bases. Germline CDR1 reads SGHTS; CDR2 reads YDEGEE. This CDR3 has 13 residues. The CDR3 sequence is CASTLTGETEAFF. CDR3 sequence (DNA): TGTGCCAGCACCTTGACAGGGGAAACTGAAGCTTTCTTT.

This clone turned up a few times. J is TRBJ2-7 and V is TRBV5-1; D gene unclear. The V gene's germline CDR1 is SGHRS and CDR2 YFSETQ. V was cut by 0 bases and J by 2 bases, with 9 bases left in between. There are 14 residues in the CDR3. The DNA for the CDR3 is TGCGCCAGCAGCTTGGACGAGCTTACCTACGAGCAGTACTTC. Amino acid sequence: CASSLDELTYEQYF.

This clone was observed a few times. The CDR3 sequence is CASSLFLDNLQETQYF. In nucleotides, the CDR3 is TGTGCCAGCAGCTTATTTTTGGACAATTTGCAAGAGACCCAGTACTTC. The chain couples TRBV7-2 to TRBJ2-5; perhaps TRBD1 as D (5 bases). The CDR3 is 16 residues long. Trimming took off 2 bases at V and 2 bases at J, with 15 bases between the two ends. Germline V gene lookup returns CDR1 SGHTA and CDR2 FQGNSA.

This clone was recorded once. In DNA form, the CDR3 reads TGCGCCAGCAGCTTGGAAGCGACTCAACAAGAGACCCAGTACTTC. This encodes CASSLEATQQETQYF. The rearrangement joins TRBV5-1 to TRBJ2-5; no firm D call. V lost 0 bases and J 2 bases, leaving 11 bases between the germline ends. Per germline, CDR1 SGHRS and CDR2 YFSETQ. There are 15 residues in the CDR3.

The V call is TRBV4-3, the J call TRBJ1-6; tentatively, D is TRBD1 (5 bases). The CDR3 spans 12 residues. Per the germline V gene, CDR1 is LGHNA and CDR2 is YSLEER. Deletions cut 3 bases from V and 9 bases from J, with 6 bases between. The CDR3 DNA reads as TGCGCCAGCAGCCACGGGGGTTCACCCCTCCACTTT. Residues: CASSHGGSPLHF.

This clone was seen only once. V usage is TRBV27 and J usage is TRBJ2-7; a possible D gene is TRBD1 (6 bases). Germline V CDR1 and CDR2: MNHEY, SMNVEV (reference sequence). CDR3 length equals 17 residues. Trimming took off 1 base at V and 0 bases at J, with 16 bases between the two ends. The DNA of the CDR3 is TGTGCCAGCAGTTTATATTCACCGGACAGAAGCTCCTACGAGCAGTACTTC. This codes for CASSLYSPDRSSYEQYF.